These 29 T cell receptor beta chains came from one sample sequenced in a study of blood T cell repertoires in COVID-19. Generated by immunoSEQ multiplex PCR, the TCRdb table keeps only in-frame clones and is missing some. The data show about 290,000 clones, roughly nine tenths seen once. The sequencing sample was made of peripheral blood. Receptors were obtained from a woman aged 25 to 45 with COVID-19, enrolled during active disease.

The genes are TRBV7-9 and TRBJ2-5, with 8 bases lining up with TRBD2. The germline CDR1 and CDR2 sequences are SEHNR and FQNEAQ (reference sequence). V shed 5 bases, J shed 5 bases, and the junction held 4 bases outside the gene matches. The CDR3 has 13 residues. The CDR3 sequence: CASSPSGGETQYF. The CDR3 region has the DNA TGTGCCAGCAGCCCGTCGGGGGGGGAGACCCAGTACTTC.

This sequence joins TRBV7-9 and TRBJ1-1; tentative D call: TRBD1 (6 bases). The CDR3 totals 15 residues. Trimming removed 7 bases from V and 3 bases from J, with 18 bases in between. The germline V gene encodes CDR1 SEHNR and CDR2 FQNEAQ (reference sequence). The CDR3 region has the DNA TGTGCCAGCAATAAAAGGGGGAAGTCTGACACTGAAGCTTTCTTT. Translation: CASNKRGKSDTEAFF.

The CDR3 sequence: CASSLVGQDFNYGYTF. The CDR3 DNA reads as TGCGCCAGCAGCTTGGTCGGACAGGATTTTAACTATGGCTACACCTTC. The V gene is TRBV5-1, the J gene TRBJ1-2; 7 bases fit TRBD1. The trim removed 0 bases at V and 1 base at J, leaving 6 bases unmatched. The germline V gene has CDR1 SGHRS and CDR2 YFSETQ. CDR3 length equals 16 residues.

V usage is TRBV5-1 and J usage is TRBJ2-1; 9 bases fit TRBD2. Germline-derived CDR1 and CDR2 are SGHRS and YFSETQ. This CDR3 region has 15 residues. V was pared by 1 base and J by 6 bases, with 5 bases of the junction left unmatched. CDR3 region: CASSLSGGSLNEQFF. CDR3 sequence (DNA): TGCGCCAGCAGCTTGAGCGGGGGGTCCCTCAATGAGCAGTTCTTC. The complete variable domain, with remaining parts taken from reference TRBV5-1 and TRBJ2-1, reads KAGVTQTPRYLIKTRGQQVTLSCSPISGHRSVSWYQQTPGQGLQFLFEYFSETQRNKGNFPGRFSGRQFSNSRSEMNVSTLELGDSALYLCASSLSGGSLNEQFFGPGTRLTVL.

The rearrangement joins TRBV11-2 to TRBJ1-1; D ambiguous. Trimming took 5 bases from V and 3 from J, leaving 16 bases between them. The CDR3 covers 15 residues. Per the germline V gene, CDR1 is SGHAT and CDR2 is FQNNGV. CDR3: CASSPDDKYYTEAFF. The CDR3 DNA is TGTGCCAGCAGCCCCGACGACAAATATTACACTGAAGCTTTCTTT.

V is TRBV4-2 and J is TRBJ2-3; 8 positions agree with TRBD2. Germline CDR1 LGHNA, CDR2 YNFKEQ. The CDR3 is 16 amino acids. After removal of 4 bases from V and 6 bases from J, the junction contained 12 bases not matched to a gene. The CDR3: CASSPRSGGVEDTQYF. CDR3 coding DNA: TGTGCCAGCAGCCCTCGGAGCGGGGGCGTGGAGGATACGCAGTATTTT.

CDR3 in DNA: TGTGCCAGCAGCCCAACTACAGGCCAGAACACTGAAGCTTTCTTT. It is translated as CASSPTTGQNTEAFF. V is TRBV7-9 and J is TRBJ1-1, with D maybe TRBD1 (5 bases). Germline V lookup: CDR1 SEHNR, CDR2 FQNEAQ (reference sequence). CDR3 length: 15 residues. Trimming took off 5 bases at V and 1 base at J, with 14 bases between the two ends.

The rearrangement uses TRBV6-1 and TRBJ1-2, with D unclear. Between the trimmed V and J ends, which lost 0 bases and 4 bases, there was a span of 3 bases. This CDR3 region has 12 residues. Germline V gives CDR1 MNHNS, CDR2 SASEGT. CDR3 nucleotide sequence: TGTGCCAGCAGTGAAGCCCTCTATGGCTACACCTTC. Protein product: CASSEALYGYTF.

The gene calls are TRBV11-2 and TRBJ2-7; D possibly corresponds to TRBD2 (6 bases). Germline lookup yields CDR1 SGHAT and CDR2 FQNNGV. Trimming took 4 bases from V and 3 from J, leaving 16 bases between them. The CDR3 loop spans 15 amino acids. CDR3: CASSSEEGPYYEQYF. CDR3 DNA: TGTGCCAGCAGCTCAGAGGAGGGACCTTACTACGAGCAGTACTTC. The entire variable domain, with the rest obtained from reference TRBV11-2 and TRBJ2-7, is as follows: EAGVAQSPRYKIIEKRQSVAFWCNPISGHATLYWYQQILGQGPKLLIQFQNNGVVDDSQLPKDRFSAERLKGVDSTLKIQPAKLEDSAVYLCASSSEEGPYYEQYFGPGTRLTVT.

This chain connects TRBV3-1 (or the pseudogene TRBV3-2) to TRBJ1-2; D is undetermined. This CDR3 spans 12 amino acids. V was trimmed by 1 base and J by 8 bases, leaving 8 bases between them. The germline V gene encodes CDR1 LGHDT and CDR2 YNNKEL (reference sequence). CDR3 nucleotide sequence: TGTGCCAGCAGCCAAGGACAAACCGGCTACACCTTC. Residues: CASSQGQTGYTF.

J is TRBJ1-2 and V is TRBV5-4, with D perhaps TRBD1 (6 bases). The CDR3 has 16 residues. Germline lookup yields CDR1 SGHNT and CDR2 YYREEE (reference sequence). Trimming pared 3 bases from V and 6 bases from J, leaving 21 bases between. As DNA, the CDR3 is TGTGCCAGCAGCTGGGCCGTTGAACAGGGTGTAAATGGCTACACCTTC. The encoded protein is CASSWAVEQGVNGYTF.

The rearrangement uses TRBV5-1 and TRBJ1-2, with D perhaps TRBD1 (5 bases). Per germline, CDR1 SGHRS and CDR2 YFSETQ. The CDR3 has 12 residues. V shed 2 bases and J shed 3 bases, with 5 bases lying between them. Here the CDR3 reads CASSFRDYGYTF. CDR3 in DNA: TGCGCCAGCAGCTTCAGGGACTATGGCTACACCTTC.

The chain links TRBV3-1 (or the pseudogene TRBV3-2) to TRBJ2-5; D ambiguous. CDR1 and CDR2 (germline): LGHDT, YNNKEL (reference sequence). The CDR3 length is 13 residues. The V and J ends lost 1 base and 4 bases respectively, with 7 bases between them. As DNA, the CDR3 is TGTGCCAGCAGCCAAGCGAGAGGAGAGACCCAGTACTTC. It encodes CASSQARGETQYF.

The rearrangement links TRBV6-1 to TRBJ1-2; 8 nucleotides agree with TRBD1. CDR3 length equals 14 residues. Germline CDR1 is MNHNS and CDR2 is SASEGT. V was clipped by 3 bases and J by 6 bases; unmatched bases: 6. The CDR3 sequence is CASSDRQGPDGYTF. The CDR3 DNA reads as TGTGCCAGCAGTGATCGACAGGGGCCAGATGGCTACACCTTC.

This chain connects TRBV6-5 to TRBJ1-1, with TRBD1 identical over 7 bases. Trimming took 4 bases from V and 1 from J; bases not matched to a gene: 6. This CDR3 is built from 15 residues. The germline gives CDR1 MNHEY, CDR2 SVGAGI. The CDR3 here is CASSSRTGTNTEAFF. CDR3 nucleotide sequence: TGTGCCAGCAGTTCGCGGACAGGAACGAACACTGAAGCTTTCTTT.

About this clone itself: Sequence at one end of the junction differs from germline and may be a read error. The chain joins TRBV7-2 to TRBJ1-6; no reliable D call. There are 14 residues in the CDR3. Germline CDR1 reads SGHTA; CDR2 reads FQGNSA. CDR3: CASSFRSLDSPLHF. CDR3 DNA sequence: TGTGCCAGCAGCTTTCGGAGTCTAGATTCGCCCCTCCACTTT.

CDR3 loop: CASSPETPNRMNTEAFF. The CDR3, as DNA: TGTGCCAGCAGCCCCGAGACGCCAAACAGAATGAACACTGAAGCTTTCTTT. This sequence joins TRBV7-2 and TRBJ1-1; D ambiguous. The V end was cut by 5 bases, the J end by 0 bases, with 19 bases between. Germline V lookup: CDR1 SGHTA, CDR2 FQGNSA. CDR3 size: 17 residues.

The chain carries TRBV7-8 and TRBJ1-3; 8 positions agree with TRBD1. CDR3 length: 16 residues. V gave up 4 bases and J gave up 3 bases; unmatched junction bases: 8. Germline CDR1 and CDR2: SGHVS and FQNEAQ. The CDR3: CASSWGQATFGNTIYF. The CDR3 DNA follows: TGTGCCAGCAGCTGGGGACAGGCAACATTTGGAAACACCATATATTTT.

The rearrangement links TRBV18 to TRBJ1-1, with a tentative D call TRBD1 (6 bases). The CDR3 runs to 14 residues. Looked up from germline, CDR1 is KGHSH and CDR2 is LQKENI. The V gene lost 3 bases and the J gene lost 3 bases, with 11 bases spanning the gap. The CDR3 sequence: CASSPDSIHTEAFF. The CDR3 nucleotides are TGTGCCAGCTCACCGGACAGTATACACACTGAAGCTTTCTTT.

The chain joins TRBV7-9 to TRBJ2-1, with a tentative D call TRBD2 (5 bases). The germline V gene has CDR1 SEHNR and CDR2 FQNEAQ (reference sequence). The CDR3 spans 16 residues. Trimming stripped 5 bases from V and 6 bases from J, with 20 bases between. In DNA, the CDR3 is TGTGCCAGCAGCCCCCTGAGGGCCCGCGCCTTCAATGAGCAGTTCTTC. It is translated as CASSPLRARAFNEQFF.

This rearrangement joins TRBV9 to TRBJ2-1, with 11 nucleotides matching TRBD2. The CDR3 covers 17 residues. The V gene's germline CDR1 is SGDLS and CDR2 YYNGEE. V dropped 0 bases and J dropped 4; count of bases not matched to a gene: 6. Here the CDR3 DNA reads TGTGCCAGCAGCGTAGTCTCTAGCGGGGGGCTATACAATGAGCAGTTCTTC. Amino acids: CASSVVSSGGLYNEQFF.

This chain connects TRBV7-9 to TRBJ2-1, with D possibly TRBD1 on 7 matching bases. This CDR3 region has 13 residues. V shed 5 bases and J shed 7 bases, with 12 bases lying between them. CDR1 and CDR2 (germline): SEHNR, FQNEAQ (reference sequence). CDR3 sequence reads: CASSPAGGNEQFF. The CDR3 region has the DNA TGTGCCAGCAGCCCAGCAGGGGGGAATGAGCAGTTCTTC.

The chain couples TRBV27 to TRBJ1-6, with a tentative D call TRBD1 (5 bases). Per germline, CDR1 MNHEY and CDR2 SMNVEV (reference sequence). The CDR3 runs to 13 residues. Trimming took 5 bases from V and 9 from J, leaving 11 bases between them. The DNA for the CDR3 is TGTGCCAGCAGTGGCAGGGTCATTTCACCCCTCCACTTT. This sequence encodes CASSGRVISPLHF.

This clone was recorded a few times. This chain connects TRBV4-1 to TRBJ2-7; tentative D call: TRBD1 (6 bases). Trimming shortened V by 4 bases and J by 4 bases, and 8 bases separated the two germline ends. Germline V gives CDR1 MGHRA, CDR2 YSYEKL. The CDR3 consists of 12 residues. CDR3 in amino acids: CASSPQGYEQYF. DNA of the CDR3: TGCGCCAGCAGCCCGCAGGGGTACGAGCAGTACTTC.

The CDR3 is CASSLGPTGSQEQYF. DNA of the CDR3: TGCGCCAGCAGCTTGGGACCGACGGGGTCCCAGGAGCAGTACTTC. The J gene is TRBJ2-7, the V gene TRBV5-1; D is possibly TRBD2 (5 bases). Germline V gene data show CDR1 as SGHRS and CDR2 as YFSETQ. This CDR3 is built from 15 residues. V lost 0 bases and J lost 7, with 17 bases in between.

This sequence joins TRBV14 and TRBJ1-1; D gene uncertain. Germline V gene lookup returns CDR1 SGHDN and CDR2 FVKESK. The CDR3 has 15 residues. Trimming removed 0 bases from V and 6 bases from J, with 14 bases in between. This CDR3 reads CASSQDETPYAEAFF. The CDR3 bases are TGTGCCAGCAGCCAAGATGAGACACCCTACGCTGAAGCTTTCTTT.

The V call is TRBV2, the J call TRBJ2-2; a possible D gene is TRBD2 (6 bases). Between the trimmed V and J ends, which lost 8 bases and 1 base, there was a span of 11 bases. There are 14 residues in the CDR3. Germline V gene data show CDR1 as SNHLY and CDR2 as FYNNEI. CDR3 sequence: CASWGLQNTGELFF. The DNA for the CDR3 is TGTGCCAGCTGGGGACTCCAGAACACCGGGGAGCTGTTTTTT.

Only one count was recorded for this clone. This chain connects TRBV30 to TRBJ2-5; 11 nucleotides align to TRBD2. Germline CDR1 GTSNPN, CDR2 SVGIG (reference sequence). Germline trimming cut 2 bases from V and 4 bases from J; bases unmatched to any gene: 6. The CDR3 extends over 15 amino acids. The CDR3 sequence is CAWSLAGGLGETQYF. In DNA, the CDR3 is TGTGCCTGGAGTTTAGCGGGGGGGCTGGGAGAGACCCAGTACTTC.

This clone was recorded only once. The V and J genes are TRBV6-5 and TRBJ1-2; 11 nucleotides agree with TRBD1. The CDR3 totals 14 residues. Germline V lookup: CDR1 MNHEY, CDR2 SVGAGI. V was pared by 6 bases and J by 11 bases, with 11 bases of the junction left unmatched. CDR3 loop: CASRDEGQGVRYTF. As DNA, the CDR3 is TGTGCCAGCAGGGATGAGGGACAGGGGGTCAGGTACACCTTC.